This record looks at one T cell receptor (beta chain) sequence and its context. The entry originates in a study of T cells expressing NK-cell markers. Study in general: HCMV seropositivity marked seven of the eight sequenced donors; one was seronegative.

TCRdb reprocessed the 5' RACE reads and reports one entry per CDR3 protein, with no DNA. This table lists 450,000 to 600,000 distinct CDR3 sequences. This CDR3 comprises 15 residues. CDR1 and CDR2 from the germline V gene are SGHRS and YFSETQ. The clonotype originates from a man aged 18 to 30 in good health. The V and J genes are TRBV5-1 and TRBJ2-3. The source material was blood T cells: a sorted CD56 or NKG2C T cell subset, CD4+ or CD8+ T cells, or bulk PBMC T cells (not recorded which). This CDR3 reads CASSPKIDHTDTQYF.